A selection of T cell receptor beta chains follows, all from one sample in a study of cytomegalovirus exposure and HLA in healthy donors. The method was immunoSEQ multiplex PCR; TCRdb's version includes in-frame clones alone and lacks a portion of them. The sample lists about 160,000 clones, roughly 78% seen once, with less than 8.5% in the top ten. The sequenced material came from PBMCs. These TCRs come from a man aged 35 to 55 in good health and CMV-seropositive. Both conserved end residues are part of each CDR3. A D gene is named only where the DNA matches it firmly. Clone size is not always given. Where it is, it says once, few, many or a class for expanded clones.

CDR3 | DNA | J | V | size | D
CAWSDGKPVFF | TGTGCCTGGAGTGACGGGAAGCCGGTTTTCTTT | TRBJ1-1 | TRBV30 | - | -
CSAPGQGFIDTEAFF | TGCAGCGCCCCGGGACAGGGGTTCATTGACACTGAAGCTTTCTTT | TRBJ1-1 | TRBV29-1 | - | TRBD1
CASSPPGTVSYEQYF | TGTGCCAGCAGCCCACCCGGGACAGTATCCTACGAGCAGTACTTC | TRBJ2-7 | TRBV5-4 | few | TRBD1
CASSLSYGTYEQYF | TGTGCCAGCAGCTTAAGTTATGGCACCTACGAGCAGTACTTC | TRBJ2-7 | TRBV7-8 | - | -
CASSLVNSLLNYGYTF | TGCGCCAGCAGCTTGGTAAACAGTCTCTTAAACTATGGCTACACCTTC | TRBJ1-2 | TRBV5-1 | few | -
CASSPTGPQETQYF | TGTGCCAGCAGCCCAACAGGGCCCCAAGAGACCCAGTACTTC | TRBJ2-5 | TRBV6-6 | - | -
CASRRDRGYEQYF | TGCGCCAGCAGGCGGGACAGGGGCTACGAGCAGTACTTC | TRBJ2-7 | TRBV5-1 | - | TRBD1
CASSLEGWTEAFF | TGTGCCAGCAGCTTAGAGGGGTGGACTGAAGCTTTCTTT | TRBJ1-1 | TRBV7-9 | - | -
CASSASSGSYNEQFF | TGTGCCAGCAGCGCCTCTAGCGGCTCCTACAATGAGCAGTTCTTC | TRBJ2-1 | TRBV9 | - | TRBD2
CASSFRLTVTDEQFF | TGTGCCAGCAGCTTTAGACTGACGGTAACCGATGAGCAGTTCTTC | TRBJ2-1 | TRBV14 | - | -
CASSARQGAMNTEAFF | TGTGCCAGCAGTGCCAGACAGGGGGCTATGAACACTGAAGCTTTCTTT | TRBJ1-1 | TRBV6-4 | - | TRBD1
CASSYDPGHRYEQYF | TGTGCCAGCAGTTACGATCCGGGACACAGGTACGAGCAGTACTTC | TRBJ2-7 | TRBV6-5 | few | -
CASSSGPFHLQGNYGYTF | TGTGCCAGCAGCTCAGGCCCCTTCCATTTACAGGGGAACTATGGCTACACCTTC | TRBJ1-2 | TRBV7-9 | once | TRBD1
CASSDPGWGNSPLHF | TGTGCCAGCAGTGATCCAGGGTGGGGAAATTCACCCCTCCACTTT | TRBJ1-6 | TRBV25-1 | - | -
CASSSDRGANQPQHF | TGTGCCAGCAGTTCGGACAGGGGTGCCAATCAGCCCCAGCATTTT | TRBJ1-5 | TRBV6-1 | once | TRBD1
CASSLGGALSPGELFF | TGTGCCAGCAGCTTAGGTGGGGCTCTGTCTCCCGGGGAGCTGTTTTTT | TRBJ2-2 | TRBV7-3 | - | -
CASRIIQGLYEQYF | TGTGCCAGCAGGATAATACAGGGCCTCTACGAGCAGTACTTC | TRBJ2-7 | TRBV6-5 | - | -
CATSRGQTGLLQETQYF | TGTGCCACCAGCAGGGGACAAACAGGACTCCTACAAGAGACCCAGTACTTC | TRBJ2-5 | TRBV15 | - | -
CASSEPGSDTQYF | TGTGCCAGCAGTGAGCCAGGGTCAGATACGCAGTATTTT | TRBJ2-3 | TRBV6-1 | - | -
CASKDTYSSYNEQFF | TGTGCCAGCAAGGACACTTACAGCTCCTACAATGAGCAGTTCTTC | TRBJ2-1 | TRBV6-5 | few | -
CASSFETVEQFF | TGTGCCAGCAGCTTCGAGACAGTCGAGCAGTTCTTC | TRBJ2-1 | TRBV7-9 | - | -
CASHRGSGGGEQYF | TGCGCCAGCCACAGAGGTTCCGGGGGAGGCGAGCAGTACTTC | TRBJ2-7 | TRBV4-1 | - | -
CASSGTGRMNTEAFF | TGTGCCAGCAGTGGGACAGGCCGCATGAACACTGAAGCTTTCTTT | TRBJ1-1 | TRBV6-1 | - | TRBD1
CSVQLTGNYGYTF | TGCAGCGTTCAACTGACGGGGAACTATGGCTACACCTTC | TRBJ1-2 | TRBV29-1 | - | -
CASSVATGGGEAFF | TGTGCCAGTAGTGTAGCAACAGGGGGCGGTGAAGCTTTCTTT | TRBJ1-1 | TRBV19 | - | TRBD1
CASSDGQGEEKLFF | TGTGCCAGCAGTGACGGGCAGGGGGAAGAAAAACTGTTTTTT | TRBJ1-4 | TRBV2 | - | TRBD1
CASSFPNQPQHF | TGTGCCAGCAGTTTTCCAAATCAGCCCCAGCATTTT | TRBJ1-5 | TRBV27 | few | -
CASSIQGGNYGYTF | TGTGCCAGTAGTATCCAGGGAGGTAACTATGGCTACACCTTC | TRBJ1-2 | TRBV19 | - | -
CASSSVRYNYGYTF | TGTGCCAGCAGCTCGGTCCGGTACAACTATGGCTACACCTTC | TRBJ1-2 | TRBV13 | - | -
CASSGQGESASTDTQYF | TGTGCCAGCAGCGGCCAGGGGGAGAGCGCTAGCACAGATACGCAGTATTTT | TRBJ2-3 | TRBV7-6 | - | TRBD1
CASREGPTYEQYF | TGTGCCAGCCGGGAGGGCCCCACCTACGAGCAGTACTTC | TRBJ2-7 | TRBV7-2 | once | TRBD2
CASRESTGFGYTF | TGTGCCAGCAGAGAGTCGACAGGGTTTGGCTACACCTTC | TRBJ1-2 | TRBV2 | - | TRBD1
CASSLKQLETQYF | TGTGCCAGCAGCTTAAAACAGCTCGAGACCCAGTACTTC | TRBJ2-5 | TRBV7-9 | - | -
CAWRGTGNNYGYTF | TGTGCCTGGAGGGGGACAGGGAATAACTATGGCTACACCTTC | TRBJ1-2 | TRBV30 | - | TRBD1
CASSSRGGSGGFQETQYF | TGTGCCAGCAGCTCCCGAGGGGGTAGCGGGGGTTTCCAAGAGACCCAGTACTTC | TRBJ2-5 | TRBV7-9 | - | TRBD2
CASSRQSPGLAWDEQFF | TGTGCCAGCAGCCGTCAATCACCGGGACTAGCATGGGATGAGCAGTTCTTC | TRBJ2-1 | TRBV7-6 | once | TRBD2
CASSGSTQGGTEAFF | TGTGCCAGCAGTGGTTCAACACAGGGGGGCACTGAAGCTTTCTTT | TRBJ1-1 | TRBV25-1 | - | TRBD1
CASSEGTHHTGELFF | TGTGCCAGCAGTGAAGGGACACATCACACCGGGGAGCTGTTTTTT | TRBJ2-2 | TRBV6-1 | few | -
CASSPGTGGEQYF | TGTGCCAGCAGCCCCGGGACAGGGGGCGAGCAGTACTTC | TRBJ2-7 | TRBV7-2 | few | TRBD1
CASSGLGGSSYNEQFF | TGCGCCAGCAGCGGACTAGGGGGAAGCTCCTACAATGAGCAGTTCTTC | TRBJ2-1 | TRBV5-1 | - | -
CASSLPLAGGGELFF | TGCGCCAGCAGCCTCCCCTTAGCGGGGGGCGGGGAGCTGTTTTTT | TRBJ2-2 | TRBV5-1 | - | TRBD2
CASSTGSGGYEQYF | TGTGCCAGTAGTACCGGAAGCGGGGGCTACGAGCAGTACTTC | TRBJ2-7 | TRBV19 | - | TRBD2
CASSPPGLGVTGELFF | TGTGCCAGCAGCCCCCCGGGACTAGGAGTTACCGGGGAGCTGTTTTTT | TRBJ2-2 | TRBV7-3 | - | TRBD2
CASSLQGVLPPHGYTF | TGTGCCAGCAGCTTGCAGGGGGTACTCCCCCCTCATGGCTACACCTTC | TRBJ1-2 | TRBV5-8 | - | TRBD1
CASSSGLAGVPRTGELFF | TGCGCCAGCAGCTCCGGACTAGCGGGGGTCCCGCGCACCGGGGAGCTGTTTTTT | TRBJ2-2 | TRBV5-1 | - | TRBD2
CASSPRTGMYSPLHF | TGTGCCAGCAGCCCACGGACAGGAATGTACTCACCCCTCCACTTT | TRBJ1-6 | TRBV7-2 | few | TRBD1
CASRSVENTGELFF | TGTGCCAGCAGGTCGGTAGAGAACACCGGGGAGCTGTTTTTT | TRBJ2-2 | TRBV2 | - | -
CASSEGADSYEQYF | TGTGCCAGCAGTGAAGGGGCAGACTCCTACGAGCAGTACTTC | TRBJ2-7 | TRBV6-1 | - | -
CASSQDVEGWADTQYF | TGTGCCAGCAGCCAAGATGTGGAGGGGTGGGCAGATACGCAGTATTTT | TRBJ2-3 | TRBV4-2 | - | -
CARTEGSGNTIYF | TGTGCCAGAACCGAGGGCTCTGGAAACACCATATATTTT | TRBJ1-3 | TRBV5-3 | - | -
CASSYPEGTQYF | TGTGCCAGCAGTTACCCTGAGGGGACCCAGTACTTC | TRBJ2-5 | TRBV6-5 | - | -